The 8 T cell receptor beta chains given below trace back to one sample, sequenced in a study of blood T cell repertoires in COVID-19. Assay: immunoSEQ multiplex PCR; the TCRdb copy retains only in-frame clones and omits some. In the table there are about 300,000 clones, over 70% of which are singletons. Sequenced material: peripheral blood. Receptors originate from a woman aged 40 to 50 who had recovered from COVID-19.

CDR3 nucleotides: TGCGCCAGCACCGGGACTACGGAAGAGACCCAGTACTTC. It encodes CASTGTTEETQYF. The chain combines TRBV5-1 with TRBJ2-5; 7 bases are shared with TRBD2. The CDR3 totals 13 residues. Losses at the gene ends were 6 bases for V and 3 bases for J; bases not matched to a gene: 5. Germline CDR1 and CDR2: SGHRS and YFSETQ.

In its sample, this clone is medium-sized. As DNA, the CDR3 is TGTGCCAGCAGCCCCTTGAGGGATGGCTACACCTTC. Its protein is CASSPLRDGYTF. The gene calls are TRBV7-9 and TRBJ1-2, with D hard to call. CDR1 and CDR2 (germline): SEHNR, FQNEAQ (reference sequence). The V gene lost 5 bases and the J gene lost 6 bases, with 10 bases spanning the gap. This CDR3 spans 12 amino acids.

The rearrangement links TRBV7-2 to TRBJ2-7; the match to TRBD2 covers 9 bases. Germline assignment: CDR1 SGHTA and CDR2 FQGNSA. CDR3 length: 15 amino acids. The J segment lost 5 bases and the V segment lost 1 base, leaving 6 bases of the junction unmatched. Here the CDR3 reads CASSLGGGGENEQYF. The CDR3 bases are TGTGCCAGCAGCTTAGGCGGCGGGGGGGAGAACGAGCAGTACTTC.

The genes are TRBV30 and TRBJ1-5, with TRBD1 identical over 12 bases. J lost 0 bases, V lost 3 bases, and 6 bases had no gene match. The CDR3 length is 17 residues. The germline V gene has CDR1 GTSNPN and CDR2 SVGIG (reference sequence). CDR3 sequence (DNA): TGTGCCTGGAGCCGGGACAGGGGGCCGTATAGCAATCAGCCCCAGCATTTT. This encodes CAWSRDRGPYSNQPQHF.

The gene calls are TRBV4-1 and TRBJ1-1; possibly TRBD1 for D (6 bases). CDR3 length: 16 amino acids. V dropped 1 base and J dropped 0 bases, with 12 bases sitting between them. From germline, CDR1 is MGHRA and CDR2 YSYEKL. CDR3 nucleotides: TGCGCCAGCAGCCAAGGGACAGCTACGGTGAACACTGAAGCTTTCTTT. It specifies CASSQGTATVNTEAFF.

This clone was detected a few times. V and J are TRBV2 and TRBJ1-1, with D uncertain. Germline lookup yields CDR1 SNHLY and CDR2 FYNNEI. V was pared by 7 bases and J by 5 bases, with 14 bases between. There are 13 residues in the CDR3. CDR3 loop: CASMRTGLTEAFF. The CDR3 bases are TGTGCCAGCATGCGGACGGGATTAACTGAAGCTTTCTTT.

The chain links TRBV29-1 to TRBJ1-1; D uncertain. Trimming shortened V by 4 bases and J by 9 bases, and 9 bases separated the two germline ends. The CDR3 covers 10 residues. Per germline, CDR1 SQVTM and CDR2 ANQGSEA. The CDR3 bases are TGCAGCGTTGGGGCATTACAAGCTTTCTTT. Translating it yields CSVGALQAFF.

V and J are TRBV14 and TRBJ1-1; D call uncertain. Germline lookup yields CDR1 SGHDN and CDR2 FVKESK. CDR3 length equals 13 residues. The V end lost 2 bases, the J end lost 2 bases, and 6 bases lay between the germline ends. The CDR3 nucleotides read TGTGCCAGCAGCCAATCGGGTAACACTGAAGCTTTCTTT. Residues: CASSQSGNTEAFF.